This T cell receptor beta chain derives from a study of cytomegalovirus exposure and HLA in healthy donors. Study information: The approximately 120 validation repertoires and the roughly 670 first-cohort repertoires shared a platform, a later analysis reported. Study-wide results and caveats: TCR clusters originating in the first cohort tended to co-occur in the approximately 120 validation repertoires, according to a later analysis. The study labeled 150 or so TCR beta chains cytomegalovirus-associated. Reported results showed that the classifier diagnosed cytomegalovirus status with high specificity and sensitivity.

As to this clone: As yet, its antigen is unknown.

The length of the CDR3 is 15 residues. Germline CDR1 is SEHNR and CDR2 is FQNEAQ (reference sequence). The V and J ends lost 3 bases and 1 base, in that order; junction bases with no gene match: 1. Only in-frame clones appear in the TCRdb table, and some are missing; sequencing was by immunoSEQ multiplex PCR. The sample carries about 160,000 clones, around four fifths recorded once. This sequence was found in a man aged 30-40 years in good health and CMV-seropositive. The sequenced sample was PBMCs. The genes are TRBV7-9 and TRBJ2-3; 10 bases are a match to TRBD2. CDR3 region: CASSFTSGGTDTQYF. In nucleotides, the CDR3 is TGTGCCAGCAGCTTCACTAGCGGGGGCACAGATACGCAGTATTTT.